This T cell receptor (beta chain) comes out of a study of T cells in Graves' hyperthyroidism and ophthalmopathy. Study outcomes and limitations: Most expanded thyroid clonotypes above 0.001 recurred in blood. Ophthalmopathy was model-predicted a median about six months pre-onset.

This clonotype was seen many times. As yet, its antigen is unknown. RNA transcripts provided the source from which TCR beta CDR3 regions were amplified. The HTBI set primed first-round TCR CDR3 RT-PCR. TCRdb itself ran the multiplex PCR reads through MiXCR, one entry per CDR3 protein. The sample carries 330,000 or so distinct CDR3 sequences, roughly 19% recorded once. The sample taken for sequencing was blood. The origin of this receptor is a man in his forties or fifties with Graves' ophthalmopathy.

The CDR3 coding sequence is TGTGCCTGGAGTCTGGGTCTGACTAGCGGCTACAATGAGCAGTTCTTC. Translation gives CAWSLGLTSGYNEQFF. The chain has TRBV30 and TRBJ2-1, with TRBD2 identical over 9 bases. CDR1 and CDR2 from the germline V gene are GTSNPN and SVGIG (reference sequence). V lost 2 bases, J lost 3 bases, and 8 bases stayed unmatched. This CDR3 is built from 16 residues.